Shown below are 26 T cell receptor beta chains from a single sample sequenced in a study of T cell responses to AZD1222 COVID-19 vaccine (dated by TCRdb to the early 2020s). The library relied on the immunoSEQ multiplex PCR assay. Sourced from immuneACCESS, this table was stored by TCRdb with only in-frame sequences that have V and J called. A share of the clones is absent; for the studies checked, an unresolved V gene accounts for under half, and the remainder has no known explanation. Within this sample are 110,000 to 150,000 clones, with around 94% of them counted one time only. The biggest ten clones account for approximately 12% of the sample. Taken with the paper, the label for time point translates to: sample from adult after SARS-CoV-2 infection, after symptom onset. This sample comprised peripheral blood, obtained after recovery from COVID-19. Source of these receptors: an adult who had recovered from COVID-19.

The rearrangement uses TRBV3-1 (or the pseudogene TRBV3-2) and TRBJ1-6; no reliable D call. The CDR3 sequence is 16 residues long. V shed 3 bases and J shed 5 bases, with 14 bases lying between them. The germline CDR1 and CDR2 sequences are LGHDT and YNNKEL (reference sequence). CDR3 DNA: TGTGCCAGCAGCCAGACCCTTCTGGGTAATAATTCACCCCTCCACTTT. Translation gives CASSQTLLGNNSPLHF.

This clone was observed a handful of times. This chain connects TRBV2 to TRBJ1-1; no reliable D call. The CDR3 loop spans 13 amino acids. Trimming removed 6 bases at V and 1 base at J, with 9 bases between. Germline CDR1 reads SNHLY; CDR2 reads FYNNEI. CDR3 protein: CASRAGENTEAFF. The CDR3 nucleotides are TGTGCCAGCAGGGCCGGAGAGAACACTGAAGCTTTCTTT.

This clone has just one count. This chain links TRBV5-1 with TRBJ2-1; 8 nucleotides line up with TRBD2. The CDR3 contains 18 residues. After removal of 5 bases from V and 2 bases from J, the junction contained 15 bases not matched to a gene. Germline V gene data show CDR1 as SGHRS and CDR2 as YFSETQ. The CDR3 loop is CASSLPTGLAGPYNEQFF. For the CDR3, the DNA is TGCGCCAGCAGTCTACCAACCGGATTAGCGGGACCCTACAATGAGCAGTTCTTC.

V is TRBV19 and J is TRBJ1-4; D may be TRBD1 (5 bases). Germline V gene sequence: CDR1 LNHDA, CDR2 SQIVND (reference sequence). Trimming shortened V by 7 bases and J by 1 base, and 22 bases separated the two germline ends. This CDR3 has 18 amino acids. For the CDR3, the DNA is TGTGCCAGTACGATAGGCGGCACCTGGGACGGAACTAATGAAAAACTGTTTTTT. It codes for CASTIGGTWDGTNEKLFF.

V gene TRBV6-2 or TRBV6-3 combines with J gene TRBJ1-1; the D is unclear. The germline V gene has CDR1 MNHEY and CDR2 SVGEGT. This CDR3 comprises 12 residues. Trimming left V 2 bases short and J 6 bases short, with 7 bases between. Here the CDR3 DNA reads TGTGCCAGCAGTTACCTCCAATCTGAAGCTTTCTTT. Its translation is CASSYLQSEAFF.

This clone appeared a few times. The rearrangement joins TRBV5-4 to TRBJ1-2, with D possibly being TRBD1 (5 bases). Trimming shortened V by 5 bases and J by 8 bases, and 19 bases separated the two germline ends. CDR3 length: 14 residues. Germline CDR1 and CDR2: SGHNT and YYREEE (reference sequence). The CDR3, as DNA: TGTGCCAGCAGATTAAGGGGAGGGGCGTGGGGCTACACCTTC. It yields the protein CASRLRGGAWGYTF.

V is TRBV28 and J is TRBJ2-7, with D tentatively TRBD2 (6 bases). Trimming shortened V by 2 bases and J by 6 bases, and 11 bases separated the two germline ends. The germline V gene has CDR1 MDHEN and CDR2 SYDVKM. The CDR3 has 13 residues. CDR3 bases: TGTGCCAGCAGTTTACCGGGGGTCGGCGAGCAGTACTTC. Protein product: CASSLPGVGEQYF.

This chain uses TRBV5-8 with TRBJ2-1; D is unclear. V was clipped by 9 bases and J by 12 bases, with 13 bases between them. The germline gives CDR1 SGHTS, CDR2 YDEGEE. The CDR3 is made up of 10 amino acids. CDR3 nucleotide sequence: TGTGCCATCACCGACCACGGGCAGTTCTTC. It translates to CAITDHGQFF.

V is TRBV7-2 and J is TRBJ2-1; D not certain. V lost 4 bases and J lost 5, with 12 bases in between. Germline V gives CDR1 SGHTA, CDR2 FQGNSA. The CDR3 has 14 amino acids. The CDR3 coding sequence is TGTGCCAGCAGCTCGACCTATGGGCACAATGAGCAGTTCTTC. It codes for CASSSTYGHNEQFF.

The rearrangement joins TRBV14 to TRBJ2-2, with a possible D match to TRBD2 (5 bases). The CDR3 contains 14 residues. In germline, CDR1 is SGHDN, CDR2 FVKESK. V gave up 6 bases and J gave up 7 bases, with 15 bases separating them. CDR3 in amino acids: CASSPRRVGGELFF. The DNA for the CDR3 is TGTGCCAGCAGTCCCCGGCGGGTCGGCGGGGAGCTGTTTTTT.

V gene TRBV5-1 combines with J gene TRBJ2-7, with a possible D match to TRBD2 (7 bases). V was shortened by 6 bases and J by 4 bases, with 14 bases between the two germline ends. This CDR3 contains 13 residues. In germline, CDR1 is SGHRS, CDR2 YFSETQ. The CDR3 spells CASMEGGTYEQYF. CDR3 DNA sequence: TGCGCCAGCATGGAGGGGGGGACGTACGAGCAGTACTTC.

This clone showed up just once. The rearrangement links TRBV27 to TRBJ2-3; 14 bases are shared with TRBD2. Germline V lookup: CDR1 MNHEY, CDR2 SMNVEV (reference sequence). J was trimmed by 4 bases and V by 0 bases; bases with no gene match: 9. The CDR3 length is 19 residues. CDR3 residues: CASSLSIRTSGRWADTQYF. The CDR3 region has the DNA TGTGCCAGCAGTTTATCGATTAGGACTAGCGGGAGGTGGGCAGATACGCAGTATTTT.

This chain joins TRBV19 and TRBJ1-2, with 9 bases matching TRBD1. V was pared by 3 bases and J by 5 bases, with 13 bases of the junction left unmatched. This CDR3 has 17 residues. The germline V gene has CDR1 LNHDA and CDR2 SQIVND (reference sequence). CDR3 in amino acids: CASSILGQGTQGYGYTF. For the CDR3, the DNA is TGTGCCAGTAGTATTTTGGGACAGGGAACGCAGGGGTATGGCTACACCTTC. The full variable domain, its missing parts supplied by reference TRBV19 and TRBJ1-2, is DGGITQSPKYLFRKEGQNVTLSCEQNLNHDAMYWYRQDPGQGLRLIYYSQIVNDFQKGDIAEGYSVSREKKESFPLTVTSAQKNPTAFYLCASSILGQGTQGYGYTFGSGTRLTVV.

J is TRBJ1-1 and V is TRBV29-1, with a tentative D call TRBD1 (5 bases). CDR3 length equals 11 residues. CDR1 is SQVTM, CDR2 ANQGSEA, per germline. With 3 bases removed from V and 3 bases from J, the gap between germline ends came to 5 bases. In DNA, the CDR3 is TGCAGCGTTGAGGGGCACACTGAAGCTTTCTTT. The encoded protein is CSVEGHTEAFF.

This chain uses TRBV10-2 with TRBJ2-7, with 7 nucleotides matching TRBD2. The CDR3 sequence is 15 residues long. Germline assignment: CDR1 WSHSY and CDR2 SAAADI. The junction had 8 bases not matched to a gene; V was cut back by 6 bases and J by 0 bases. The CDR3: CASSWTRLSSYEQYF. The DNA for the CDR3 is TGCGCCAGCAGCTGGACTAGGCTAAGCTCCTACGAGCAGTACTTC.

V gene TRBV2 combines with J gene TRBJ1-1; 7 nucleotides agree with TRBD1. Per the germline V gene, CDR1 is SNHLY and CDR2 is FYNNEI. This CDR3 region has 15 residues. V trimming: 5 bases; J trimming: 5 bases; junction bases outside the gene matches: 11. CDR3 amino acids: CASSLRTGGGTEAFF. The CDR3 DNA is TGTGCCAGCAGTCTCCGGACAGGAGGAGGAACTGAAGCTTTCTTT.

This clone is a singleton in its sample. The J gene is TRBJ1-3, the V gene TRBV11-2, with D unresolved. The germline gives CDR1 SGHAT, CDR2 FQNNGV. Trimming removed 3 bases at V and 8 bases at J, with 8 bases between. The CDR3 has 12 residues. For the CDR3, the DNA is TGTGCCAGCAGCTTCCATCGGGACACCATATATTTT. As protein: CASSFHRDTIYF.

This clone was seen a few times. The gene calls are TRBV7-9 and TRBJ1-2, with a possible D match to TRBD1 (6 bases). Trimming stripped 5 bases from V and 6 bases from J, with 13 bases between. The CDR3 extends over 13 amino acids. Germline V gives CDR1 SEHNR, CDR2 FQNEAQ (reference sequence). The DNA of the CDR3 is TGTGCCAGCAGCAACCAGGGGTATGATGGCTACACCTTC. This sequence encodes CASSNQGYDGYTF.

The CDR3 coding sequence is TGTGCCAGCAGCATAACTAGCGGGGCCTACGAGCAGTACTTC. This translates into CASSITSGAYEQYF. The rearrangement links TRBV7-2 to TRBJ2-7, with 10 bases identical to TRBD2. CDR1 and CDR2 from the germline V gene are SGHTA and FQGNSA. V dropped 5 bases and J dropped 2; count of bases not matched to a gene: 3. The CDR3 loop spans 14 amino acids.

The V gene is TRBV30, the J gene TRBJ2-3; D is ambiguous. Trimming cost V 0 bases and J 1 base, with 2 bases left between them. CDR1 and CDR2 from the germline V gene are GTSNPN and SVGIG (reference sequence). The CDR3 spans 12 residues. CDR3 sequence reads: CAWSVGTDTQYF. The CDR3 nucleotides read TGTGCCTGGAGTGTAGGCACAGATACGCAGTATTTT. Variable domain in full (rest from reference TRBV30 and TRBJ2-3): SQTIHQWPATLVQPVGSPLSLECTVEGTSNPNLYWYRQAAGRGLQLLFYSVGIGQISSEVPQNLSASRPQDRQFILSSKKLLLSDSGFYLCAWSVGTDTQYFGPGTRLTVL.

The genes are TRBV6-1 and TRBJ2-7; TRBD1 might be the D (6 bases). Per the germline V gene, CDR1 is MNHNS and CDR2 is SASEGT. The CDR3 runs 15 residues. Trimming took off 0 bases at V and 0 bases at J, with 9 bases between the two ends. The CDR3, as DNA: TGTGCCAGCAGTGAAGCATGGGGGCTCTCCTACGAGCAGTACTTC. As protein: CASSEAWGLSYEQYF.

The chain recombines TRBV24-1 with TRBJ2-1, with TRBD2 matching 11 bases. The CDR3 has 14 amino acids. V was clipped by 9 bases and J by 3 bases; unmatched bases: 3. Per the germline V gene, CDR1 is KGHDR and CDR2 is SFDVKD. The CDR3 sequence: CATGTSGSYNEQFF. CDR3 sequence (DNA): TGTGCCACCGGAACTAGCGGGAGCTACAATGAGCAGTTCTTC.

CDR3 in DNA: TGTGCCAGTACGAAGGGGGTGGACGGGGAGCTGTTTTTT. It is translated as CASTKGVDGELFF. This chain uses TRBV19 with TRBJ2-2; maybe TRBD1 (6 bases). The CDR3 loop spans 13 amino acids. Per the germline V gene, CDR1 is LNHDA and CDR2 is SQIVND (reference sequence). Between the trimmed V and J ends, which lost 7 bases and 7 bases, there was a span of 13 bases.

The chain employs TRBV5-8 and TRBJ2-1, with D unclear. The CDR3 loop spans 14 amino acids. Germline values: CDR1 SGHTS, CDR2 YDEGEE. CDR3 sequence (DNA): TGTGGCGCGGCCGGGTCTAACTCCTACAATGAGCAGTTCTTC. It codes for CGAAGSNSYNEQFF.

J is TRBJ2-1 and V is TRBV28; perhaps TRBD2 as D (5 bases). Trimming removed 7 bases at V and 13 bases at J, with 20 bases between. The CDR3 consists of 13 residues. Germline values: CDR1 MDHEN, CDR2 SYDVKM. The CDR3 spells CASNVPLPGSQFF. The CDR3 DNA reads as TGTGCCAGCAATGTTCCATTACCGGGATCCCAGTTCTTC. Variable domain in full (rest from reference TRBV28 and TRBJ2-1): DVKVTQSSRYLVKRTGEKVFLECVQDMDHENMFWYRQDPGLGLRLIYFSYDVKMKEKGDIPEGYSVSREKKERFSLILESASTNQTSMYLCASNVPLPGSQFFGPGTRLTVL.

CDR3 bases: TGTGCCAGTAGTATAGATGCCTCCGGGACTAGCGGGACCCCCAGGTTCTTC. Encoded protein: CASSIDASGTSGTPRFF. The chain joins TRBV19 to TRBJ2-1; 13 bases are shared with TRBD2. V dropped 0 bases and J dropped 15; count of bases not matched to a gene: 14. This CDR3 is 17 amino acids long. The germline V gene has CDR1 LNHDA and CDR2 SQIVND (reference sequence). Combining the CDR3 with reference TRBV19 and TRBJ2-1 gives the whole variable domain DGGITQSPKYLFRKEGQNVTLSCEQNLNHDAMYWYRQDPGQGLRLIYYSQIVNDFQKGDIAEGYSVSREKKESFPLTVTSAQKNPTAFYLCASSIDASGTSGTPRFFGPGTRLTVL.